This paragraph covers one T cell receptor beta chain sequence. These data belong to a study of blood T cell repertoires in COVID-19. Across the whole study: Acute and convalescent COVID-19 samples came from the United States, Italy and Spain. Nucleic acid was either cDNA or gDNA, and it came from T cells, B-cell-depleted T cells, or PBMCs.

Germline V gene sequence: CDR1 SGHTA, CDR2 FQGNSA. The V end was cut by 7 bases, the J end by 0 bases, with 23 bases between. The CDR3 is 18 residues long. In the study's own analysis: Estimates of nucleated cell counts were drawn from the amplification of reference gene primers. Some clones are missing from TCRdb's copy, which holds only in-frame ones; the method was immunoSEQ multiplex PCR. That table is the source of V, J and clone size, and D and trimming were worked out from the DNA. The sample shows roughly 100,000 clones, just under 85% of them seen only once. The TCR comes from a man aged 35-49 years with active or convalescent COVID-19. The material sequenced was peripheral blood. This sequence joins TRBV7-2 and TRBJ2-3; tentatively, D is TRBD2 (6 bases). The CDR3 nucleotides are TGTGCCAGCACCAGACGCCCATCGGTTGGGACTAGCACAGATACGCAGTATTTT. Amino acids: CASTRRPSVGTSTDTQYF.